The 5 T cell receptor beta chains below come from one sample, sequenced in a study of cytomegalovirus exposure and HLA in healthy donors (dated by TCRdb to 2016 to 2017). The library was obtained by the immunoSEQ multiplex PCR assay. The multiplex PCR relied on a mix of 60 forward primers for TCR Vbeta segments and 13 reverse primers for TCR Jbeta segments. The table was pulled from immuneACCESS by TCRdb, which kept in-frame rearrangements only. Such tables lose some clones; where checked, under half of the loss comes from unresolved V genes, and the rest has no known cause. The sample table records around 150,000 clones; roughly three quarters of these occur just once. About 3.7% of the sample rests with the top ten. The sample consisted of PBMCs. Receptor source: a human donor in good health.

This rearrangement joins TRBV9 to TRBJ1-2; 7 bases line up with TRBD1. The CDR3 length is 14 residues. The V gene end was trimmed by 0 bases and the J gene end by 9 bases; junction bases not matched to a gene: 8. The germline V gene has CDR1 SGDLS and CDR2 YYNGEE. CDR3 sequence reads: CASSVVPGQTSYTF. The CDR3 DNA sequence: TGTGCCAGCAGCGTAGTGCCGGGACAGACAAGCTACACCTTC.

V and J are TRBV29-1 and TRBJ2-7; tentative D call: TRBD1 (6 bases). Germline assignment: CDR1 SQVTM and CDR2 ANQGSEA. The CDR3 runs 11 residues. Between the trimmed V and J ends, which lost 6 bases and 2 bases, there was a span of 8 bases. CDR3: CSVRQAYEQYF. In DNA, the CDR3 is TGCAGCGTAAGACAGGCCTACGAGCAGTACTTC.

The V call is TRBV7-9, the J call TRBJ2-1; TRBD2 agrees at 8 bases. V lost 5 bases, J lost 4 bases, and 16 bases stayed unmatched. Per the germline V gene, CDR1 is SEHNR and CDR2 is FQNEAQ (reference sequence). CDR3 length: 18 residues. The CDR3 sequence is CASSPRYSGVRGYNEQFF. Written as DNA, the CDR3 is TGTGCCAGCAGCCCTCGGTATAGCGGGGTTAGAGGTTACAATGAGCAGTTCTTC.

This chain uses TRBV28 with TRBJ2-7, with 8 bases aligning to TRBD1. The CDR3 is made up of 17 amino acids. Germline V lookup: CDR1 MDHEN, CDR2 SYDVKM. V dropped 5 bases and J dropped 7; count of bases not matched to a gene: 19. In DNA form, the CDR3 reads TGTGCCAGCAGTCCCTCCTCCCGGACAGGGCAAGACGTTGAGCAGTACTTC. Translating it yields CASSPSSRTGQDVEQYF.

This chain uses TRBV11-2 with TRBJ2-7; possibly TRBD2 for D (5 bases). This CDR3 is built from 16 residues. Germline CDR1 and CDR2: SGHAT and FQNNGV. V was trimmed by 4 bases and J by 0 bases, leaving 16 bases between them. CDR3 amino acids: CASSSLRGWGSYEQYF. The CDR3, as DNA: TGTGCCAGCAGCTCCCTCCGGGGATGGGGCTCCTACGAGCAGTACTTC. Full variable domain (remainder filled in from reference TRBV11-2 and TRBJ2-7): EAGVAQSPRYKIIEKRQSVAFWCNPISGHATLYWYQQILGQGPKLLIQFQNNGVVDDSQLPKDRFSAERLKGVDSTLKIQPAKLEDSAVYLCASSSLRGWGSYEQYFGPGTRLTVT.